Sequencing of this TCR beta chain was carried out in a study of cytomegalovirus exposure and HLA in healthy donors. In the study overall: A preliminary data release comprised 80 million to 95 million unique TCRs obtained from HLA-typed donors. Study conclusions and caveats: The classifier was said to identify cytomegalovirus status with high specificity and sensitivity.

J lost 6 bases, V lost 4 bases, and 0 bases had no gene match. CDR1 is SNHLY, CDR2 FYNNEI, per germline. The CDR3 has 12 amino acids. 60 Vbeta and 13 Jbeta primers were used in PCR. Assay used: immunoSEQ multiplex PCR; TCRdb lists only in-frame clones, some missing. This table holds 170,000 or so clones, approximately 84% found once. Points on this clone: The target antigen is unknown.

Sequencing input: PBMCs. J is TRBJ1-2 and V is TRBV2; TRBD1 agrees at 9 bases. This sequence originates from a woman between 45 and 65 years old in good health and CMV-seropositive. The chain's CDR3 is CASSGQGDGYTF. Written as DNA, the CDR3 is TGTGCCAGCAGTGGACAGGGGGATGGCTACACCTTC.